The 8 T cell receptor beta chains reported below all come from one sample, sequenced in a study of T cell responses to AZD1222 COVID-19 vaccine. Sequencing was performed with immunoSEQ multiplex PCR; in TCRdb, only in-frame clones are kept and a portion is missing. There are about 160,000 clones in the sample; roughly 90% occur only once, and about 3.3% lies in the top ten. The specimen comprised peripheral blood, sampled 28 days after the second AZD1222 dose. All receptors derive from an adult who received the AZD1222 COVID-19 vaccine.

The V and J genes are TRBV14 and TRBJ2-7; TRBD1 is a possible D gene (6 bases). Germline lookup yields CDR1 SGHDN and CDR2 FVKESK. Trimming removed 0 bases from V and 2 bases from J, with 14 bases in between. The CDR3 extends over 16 amino acids. The CDR3 nucleotides read TGTGCCAGCAGCCAAGATCCCGGCAGGGGAGCCTACGAGCAGTACTTC. It encodes CASSQDPGRGAYEQYF.

The V call is TRBV5-4, the J call TRBJ1-6; unclear D gene. This CDR3 comprises 16 residues. V dropped 1 base and J dropped 7 bases, with 15 bases sitting between them. From germline, CDR1 is SGHNT and CDR2 YYREEE (reference sequence). As DNA, the CDR3 is TGTGCCAGCAGCTTGATGGGCGCAGTCGGCAATTCACCCCTCCACTTT. Amino acid sequence: CASSLMGAVGNSPLHF. The full variable domain, rest sourced from reference TRBV5-4 and TRBJ1-6, is ETGVTQSPTHLIKTRGQQVTLRCSSQSGHNTVSWYQQALGQGPQFIFQYYREEENGRGNFPPRFSGLQFPNYSSELNVNALELDDSALYLCASSLMGAVGNSPLHFGNGTRLTVT.

The gene calls are TRBV30 and TRBJ1-4; maybe TRBD1 (5 bases). Looked up from germline, CDR1 is GTSNPN and CDR2 is SVGIG (reference sequence). V gave up 4 bases and J gave up 5 bases, with 11 bases separating them. The CDR3 contains 13 residues. The DNA for the CDR3 is TGTGCCTGGATCGACAGAAGGAATGAAAAACTGTTTTTT. This encodes CAWIDRRNEKLFF. The full variable domain, rest sourced from reference TRBV30 and TRBJ1-4, is SQTIHQWPATLVQPVGSPLSLECTVEGTSNPNLYWYRQAAGRGLQLLFYSVGIGQISSEVPQNLSASRPQDRQFILSSKKLLLSDSGFYLCAWIDRRNEKLFFGSGTQLSVL.

The chain uses TRBV7-2 and TRBJ2-7; maybe TRBD1 (6 bases). From germline, CDR1 is SGHTA and CDR2 FQGNSA. The CDR3 is 14 amino acids. V was trimmed by 4 bases and J by 0 bases, leaving 10 bases between them. The CDR3 is CASSSGTYSYEQYF. For the CDR3, the DNA is TGTGCCAGCAGCTCGGGGACATACTCCTACGAGCAGTACTTC.

In regard to this clone: Additional DNA sequences in this sample encode the identical CDR3. This chain links TRBV6-5 with TRBJ1-4, with a tentative D call TRBD1 (6 bases). Germline CDR1 and CDR2: MNHEY and SVGAGI. The V and J ends lost 5 bases and 2 bases respectively, with 9 bases between them. The CDR3 length is 14 residues. CDR3 loop: CASSIQGTNEKLFF. The CDR3 DNA is TGTGCCAGCAGTATACAGGGTACTAATGAAAAACTGTTTTTT.

This clone turned up a few times. This chain links TRBV5-6 with TRBJ2-7, with 10 nucleotides matching TRBD1. CDR3 length: 15 residues. After removal of 4 bases from V and 6 bases from J, the junction contained 10 bases not matched to a gene. CDR1 and CDR2 (germline): SGHDT, YYEEEE. The CDR3 region has the DNA TGTGCCAGCAGCGGGACAGGGGCCGAGGCCTCCGAGCAGTACTTC. This encodes CASSGTGAEASEQYF.

V and J are TRBV5-4 and TRBJ2-4; D could derive from TRBD1 or TRBD2 (6 bases each). Germline lookup yields CDR1 SGHNT and CDR2 YYREEE (reference sequence). CDR3 length: 17 residues. Between the trimmed V and J ends, which lost 4 bases and 0 bases, there was a span of 17 bases. Here the CDR3 reads CASSPGAGLQAKNIQYF. The CDR3, as DNA: TGTGCCAGCAGCCCGGGGGCGGGACTTCAAGCCAAAAACATTCAGTACTTC.

The chain uses TRBV5-1 and TRBJ2-7; unclear D gene. Per the germline V gene, CDR1 is SGHRS and CDR2 is YFSETQ. The CDR3 has 13 residues. The germline V and J ends were trimmed by 1 base and 4 bases, with 9 bases remaining between them. This CDR3 reads CASSLRSVYEQYF. The DNA of the CDR3 is TGCGCCAGCAGCTTGAGGTCCGTATACGAGCAGTACTTC.